This TCR beta chain was sequenced for a study of blood T cell repertoires in COVID-19. Study in general: The United States, Italy and Spain provided the acute and convalescent COVID-19 samples.

Germline V gives CDR1 SEHNR, CDR2 FQNEAQ (reference sequence). V gave up 5 bases and J gave up 7 bases; unmatched junction bases: 6. The CDR3 totals 14 residues. In the original analysis: Reference gene primers were amplified, and this amplification served to estimate nucleated cell counts. The data were produced by immunoSEQ multiplex PCR, yet TCRdb's version contains in-frame clones alone and is incomplete. V and J calls and clone size come straight from that table; D and trimming were deduced from the DNA. The sample has about 140,000 clones; almost 85% are singletons. Sequencing was done on a sample of PBMCs or T cells enriched from blood (not recorded which). V is TRBV7-9 and J is TRBJ2-1; 9 bases align to TRBD2. The clonotype was recovered from a woman between 45 and 60 years old with acute COVID-19. Here the CDR3 DNA reads TGTGCCAGCAGCGCCCCGGGACTAGCAAATGAGCAGTTCTTC. This sequence encodes CASSAPGLANEQFF.